The 11 T cell receptor beta chains listed next were all sequenced from one sample in a study of beta chain features in type 1 diabetes. Expressed TCRB transcripts were sequenced because the entire RNA isolate underwent reverse transcription. The repertoire was sequenced with immunoSEQ multiplex PCR; TCRdb's copy has only in-frame clones and lacks some. Among over 500,000 clones listed, around 15% were seen once. Sequencing used naive CD4+ T cells from blood. These receptors all come from a man between 18 and 35 years old in good health.

This clone was picked up a small number of times. The sample contains more than one DNA sequence encoding this CDR3. V usage is TRBV11-2 and J usage is TRBJ2-5; D remains ambiguous. The V end lost 4 bases, the J end lost 5 bases, and 5 bases lay between the germline ends. From germline, CDR1 is SGHAT and CDR2 FQNNGV. This CDR3 contains 11 residues. Written as DNA, the CDR3 is TGTGCCAGCAGCTCCCGGGAGACCCAGTACTTC. Protein product: CASSSRETQYF. The variable domain in full, with the rest retrieved from reference TRBV11-2 and TRBJ2-5, is EAGVAQSPRYKIIEKRQSVAFWCNPISGHATLYWYQQILGQGPKLLIQFQNNGVVDDSQLPKDRFSAERLKGVDSTLKIQPAKLEDSAVYLCASSSRETQYFGPGTRLLVL.

This clone has a handful of counts. CDR3 sequence: CASSFRTSGRADTQYF. The CDR3 coding sequence is TGTGCCAGCAGCTTTCGGACTAGCGGGAGGGCAGATACGCAGTATTTT. This chain connects TRBV5-6 to TRBJ2-3; TRBD2 matches at 15 bases. Per germline, CDR1 SGHDT and CDR2 YYEEEE. CDR3 length: 16 residues. V lost 2 bases and J lost 4; bases outside the gene matches: 2.

The rearrangement links TRBV13 to TRBJ2-7; 8 bases agree with TRBD2. The CDR3 loop spans 15 amino acids. The J segment lost 2 bases and the V segment lost 6 bases, leaving 9 bases of the junction unmatched. In germline, CDR1 is PRHDT, CDR2 FYEKMQ (reference sequence). Written as DNA, the CDR3 is TGTGCCAGCAGAAGGTACACTAGCGGAACCTACGAGCAGTACTTC. Amino acids: CASRRYTSGTYEQYF.

The count of this clone is one. CDR3 region: CASSLDRSYGYTF. The CDR3, as DNA: TGTGCCAGCAGTCTCGACAGGTCCTATGGCTACACCTTC. This chain links TRBV28 with TRBJ1-2, with D perhaps matching TRBD1 (6 bases). Trimming pared 5 bases from V and 4 bases from J, leaving 11 bases between. Per germline, CDR1 MDHEN and CDR2 SYDVKM. This CDR3 has 13 residues.

Note on this clone: This sample includes further DNA sequences coding for the same CDR3. The V gene is TRBV7-9, the J gene TRBJ2-5; D is uncertain. CDR3 length: 13 residues. Deletions cut 2 bases from V and 5 bases from J, with 9 bases between. Germline V gene data show CDR1 as SEHNR and CDR2 as FQNEAQ (reference sequence). The CDR3 protein is CASSLQLQETQYF. The CDR3 nucleotides are TGTGCCAGCAGCTTACAACTACAGGAGACCCAGTACTTC.

This clone was counted between two and nine times. This chain links TRBV9 with TRBJ1-1, with a possible D match to TRBD1 (5 bases). Germline CDR1 is SGDLS and CDR2 is YYNGEE. This CDR3 comprises 14 residues. The V end was cut by 4 bases, the J end by 0 bases, with 10 bases between. The CDR3 coding sequence is TGTGCCAGCAGCTTATCGACAGTGAACACTGAAGCTTTCTTT. It yields the protein CASSLSTVNTEAFF.

This clone was seen only a few times. A read error may account for a junction end that differs from germline. The V call is TRBV7-7, the J call TRBJ2-2, with D uncertain. The germline CDR1 and CDR2 sequences are SSHAT and FNYEAQ (reference sequence). The CDR3 spans 13 residues. The CDR3 spells CASSSKYTGELFF. The CDR3 coding sequence is TGTGCTAGCAGCTCAAAATACACCGGGGAGCTGTTTTTT.

This chain links TRBV6-1 with TRBJ1-1; the D gene is possibly TRBD1 (5 bases). Germline CDR1 reads MNHNS; CDR2 reads SASEGT. Trimming cost V 8 bases and J 5 bases, with 18 bases left between them. The CDR3 is 14 amino acids. The CDR3 bases are TGTGCCAGCTCCAGGCGGGGGACGGAGACTGAAGCTTTCTTT. It specifies CASSRRGTETEAFF.

The CDR3 sequence: CASSGRDTVYEQYF. CDR3 DNA sequence: TGTGCCAGCAGCGGCCGGGACACAGTCTACGAGCAGTACTTC. The genes are TRBV11-2 and TRBJ2-7; D may be TRBD1 (6 bases). Trimming removed 5 bases from V and 3 bases from J, with 14 bases in between. The V gene's germline CDR1 is SGHAT and CDR2 FQNNGV. CDR3 length equals 14 residues. Complete variable domain (other parts from reference TRBV11-2 and TRBJ2-7): EAGVAQSPRYKIIEKRQSVAFWCNPISGHATLYWYQQILGQGPKLLIQFQNNGVVDDSQLPKDRFSAERLKGVDSTLKIQPAKLEDSAVYLCASSGRDTVYEQYFGPGTRLTVT.

For this clone: Other DNA sequences in the sample encode the same CDR3. The J gene is TRBJ2-7, the V gene TRBV5-1; 9 bases match TRBD1. The CDR3 spans 15 residues. From germline, CDR1 is SGHRS and CDR2 YFSETQ. The trim removed 0 bases at V and 3 bases at J, leaving 4 bases unmatched. CDR3 region: CASSLGGTGLYEQYF. The CDR3 DNA is TGCGCCAGCAGCTTGGGAGGGACAGGGCTCTACGAGCAGTACTTC.

This clone was detected a few times. V is TRBV30 and J is TRBJ1-1, with 8 bases lining up with TRBD1. Trimming removed 5 bases from V and 0 bases from J; junction bases left unmatched: 2. CDR3 size: 13 residues. CDR1 is GTSNPN, CDR2 SVGIG, per germline (reference sequence). The CDR3 region is CAWQQGVNTEAFF. CDR3 in DNA: TGTGCCTGGCAACAGGGGGTGAACACTGAAGCTTTCTTT.